This TCR beta chain was obtained from a study of T cells after yellow fever vaccination. This clonotype was picked up a small number of times. TCRdb ran MiXCR on the 5' RACE reads and lists one entry per CDR3 protein. Here the sample spans about 340,000 distinct CDR3 sequences, about 4% being singletons. This CDR3 is 15 amino acids long. Germline values: CDR1 SGHTA, CDR2 FQGTGA. J was trimmed by 6 bases and V by 3 bases; bases with no gene match: 7. This TCR was recovered from a man in his late teens or twenties who received the YFV17D yellow fever vaccine. This chain connects TRBV7-3 to TRBJ2-2, with TRBD1 matching 7 bases. The starting material was PBMCs, obtained 5 days after the yellow fever booster vaccination. The CDR3 DNA sequence: TGTGCCAGCAGCTTTGCTGGGCAGGGGGCCGGGGAGCTGTTTTTT. This encodes CASSFAGQGAGELFF.